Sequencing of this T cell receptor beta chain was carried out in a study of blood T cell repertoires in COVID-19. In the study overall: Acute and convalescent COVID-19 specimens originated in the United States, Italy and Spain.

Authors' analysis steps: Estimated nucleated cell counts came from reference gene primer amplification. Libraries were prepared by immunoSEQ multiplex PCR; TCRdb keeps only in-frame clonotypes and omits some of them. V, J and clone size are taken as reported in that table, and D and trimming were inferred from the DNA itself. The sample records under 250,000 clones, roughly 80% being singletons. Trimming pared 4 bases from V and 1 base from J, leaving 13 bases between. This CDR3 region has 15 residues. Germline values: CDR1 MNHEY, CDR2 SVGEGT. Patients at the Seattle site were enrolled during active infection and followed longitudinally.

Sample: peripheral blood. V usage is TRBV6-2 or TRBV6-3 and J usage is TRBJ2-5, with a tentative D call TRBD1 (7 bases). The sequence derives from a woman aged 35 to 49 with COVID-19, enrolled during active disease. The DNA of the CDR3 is TGTGCCAGCAGTTCCAGGGGGGTGCGCCAAGAGACCCAGTACTTC. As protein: CASSSRGVRQETQYF.